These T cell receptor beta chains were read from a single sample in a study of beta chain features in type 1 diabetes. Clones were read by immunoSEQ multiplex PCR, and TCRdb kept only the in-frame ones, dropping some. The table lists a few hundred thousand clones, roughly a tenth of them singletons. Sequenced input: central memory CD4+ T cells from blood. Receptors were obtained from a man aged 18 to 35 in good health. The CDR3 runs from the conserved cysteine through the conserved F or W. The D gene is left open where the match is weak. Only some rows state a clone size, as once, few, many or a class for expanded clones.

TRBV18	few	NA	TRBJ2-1	TGTGCCAGCTCACCGGACATATCGTCGGGCGAGCAGTTCTTC	CASSPDISSGEQFF
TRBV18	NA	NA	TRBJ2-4	TGTGCCAGCTCTGGATTGATAGCCAAAAACATTCAGTACTTC	CASSGLIAKNIQYF
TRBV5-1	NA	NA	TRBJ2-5	TGCGCCAGCAGCTATTCGACAGGCCTCCAAGAGACCCAGTACTTC	CASSYSTGLQETQYF
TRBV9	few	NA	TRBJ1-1	TGTGCCAGCAGCGGGATGGGTGGCGGGGGAACTGAAGCTTTCTTT	CASSGMGGGGTEAFF
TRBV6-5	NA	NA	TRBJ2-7	TGTGCCAGCAGCTCGCGTCAGGCCCAGGCCCACGAGCAGTACTTC	CASSSRQAQAHEQYF
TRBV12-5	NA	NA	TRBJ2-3	TGTGCTAGTGGTTTAGGCGCGGCAGATACGCAGTATTTT	CASGLGAADTQYF
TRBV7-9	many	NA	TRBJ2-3	TGTGCCAGCAGCCAAGACCTTAGCGGCAGCACAGATACGCAGTATTTT	CASSQDLSGSTDTQYF
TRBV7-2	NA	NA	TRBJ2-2	TGTGCCAGCAGCGCCCGGGGGATACACACCGGGGAGCTGTTTTTT	CASSARGIHTGELFF
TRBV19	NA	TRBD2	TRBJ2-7	TGTGCCAGTAGCTATTCGACTAGCGAAAAACGAGGCGAGCAGTACTTC	CASSYSTSEKRGEQYF
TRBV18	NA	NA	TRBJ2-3	TGTGCCAGCTCACCAGGGACGGCAGATACGCAGTATTTT	CASSPGTADTQYF
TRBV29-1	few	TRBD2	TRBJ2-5	TGCAGCGTTGATACTAGCGGGGCGAAAGAGACCCAGTACTTC	CSVDTSGAKETQYF
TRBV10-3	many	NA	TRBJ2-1	TGTGCCATCAGTGTGAGGGATACGGATGAGCAGTTCTTC	CAISVRDTDEQFF
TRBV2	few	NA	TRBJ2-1	TGTGCCAGCAGTTATAAAAGGGAGTTCTTC	CASSYKREFF
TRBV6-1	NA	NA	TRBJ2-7	TGTGCCACCGACTATACCGGGAAGCCAGACGAGCAGTACTTC	CATDYTGKPDEQYF
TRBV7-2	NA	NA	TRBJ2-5	TGTGCCAGCAGCCGCGGGTATCAAGAGACCCAGTACTTC	CASSRGYQETQYF
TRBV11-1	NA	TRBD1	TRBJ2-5	TGTGCCAGCAGCCTGGACAGGGAAGAGACCCAGTACTTC	CASSLDREETQYF
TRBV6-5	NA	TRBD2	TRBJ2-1	TGTGCCAGCAGTTGGATAGCGGGAGGGCCAGCTGAGCAGTTCTTC	CASSWIAGGPAEQFF
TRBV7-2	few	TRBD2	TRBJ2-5	TGTGCCAGCAGCTTACGGGAGGGAGAGACCCAGTACTTC	CASSLREGETQYF
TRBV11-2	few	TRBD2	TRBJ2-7	TGTGCCAGCAGCTTAGTTAGCGGGAGAGGCGAGCAGTACTTC	CASSLVSGRGEQYF
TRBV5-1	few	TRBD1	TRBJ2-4	TGCGCCAGCAGTCCCGGGACAGAAGGTAGCATTCAGTACTTC	CASSPGTEGSIQYF
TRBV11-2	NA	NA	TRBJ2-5	TGTGCCAGCAGCTTACGCGCATCTCAAGAGACCCAGTACTTC	CASSLRASQETQYF
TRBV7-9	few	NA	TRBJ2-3	TGTGCCAGCAGGGGGCCCACGGGGGCAGGCACAGATACGCAGTATTTT	CASRGPTGAGTDTQYF
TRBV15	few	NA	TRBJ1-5	TGTGCCACCAGCAATGGGCGGAGGAATCAGCCCCAGCATTTT	CATSNGRRNQPQHF
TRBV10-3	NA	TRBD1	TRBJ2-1	TGTGCCACCGGGACAGGGAGTAATAATGAGCAGTTCTTC	CATGTGSNNEQFF
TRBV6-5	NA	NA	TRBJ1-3	TGTGCCAGCAGTTACAAGGGAGAGTCTGGAAACACCATATATTTT	CASSYKGESGNTIYF
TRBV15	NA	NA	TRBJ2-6	TGTGCCACCAGCAGAGAAAGGGCTGGGGCCAACGTCCTGACTTTC	CATSRERAGANVLTF
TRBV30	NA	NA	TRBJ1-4	TGTGCCTGGAGTGGGACCCTTAATGAAAAACTGTTTTTT	CAWSGTLNEKLFF
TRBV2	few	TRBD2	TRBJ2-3	TGTGCCAGCAGTGATTGGCTAGCGGGAACTACGCAGTATTTT	CASSDWLAGTTQYF
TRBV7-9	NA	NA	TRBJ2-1	TGTGCCAGCAGCTTAGCATCAGGGCATGAGCAGTTCTTC	CASSLASGHEQFF
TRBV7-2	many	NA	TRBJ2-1	TGTGCCAGCAGCTTAGAGGGACGCAACTACAATGAGCAGTTCTTC	CASSLEGRNYNEQFF
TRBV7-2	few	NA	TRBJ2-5	TGTGCCAGCAGCCCGTACCGCCGACTAGGGGAGACCCAGTACTTC	CASSPYRRLGETQYF
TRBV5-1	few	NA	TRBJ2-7	TGCGCCAGCAGCTTGGTCGTTGGGAGTCTCTCCTACGAGCAGTACTTC	CASSLVVGSLSYEQYF
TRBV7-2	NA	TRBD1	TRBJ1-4	TGTGCCAGCAGCACGGACAGGACGAGACTGTTTTTT	CASSTDRTRLFF
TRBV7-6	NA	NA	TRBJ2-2	TGTGCCAGCAGCTTGACTGGGACCGGGGAGCTGTTTTTT	CASSLTGTGELFF
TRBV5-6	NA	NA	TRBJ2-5	TGTGCCAGCAGCTTGGTGGGGACCCAGTACTTC	CASSLVGTQYF
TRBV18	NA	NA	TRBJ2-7	TGTGCCAGCTCACCCGGGGACGAAATTAGAGCCGAGCAGTACTTC	CASSPGDEIRAEQYF
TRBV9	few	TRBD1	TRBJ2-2	TGTGCCAGCAGCGTAGGGGACAGGGCGGAGACCGGCGGGGAGCTGTTTTTT	CASSVGDRAETGGELFF
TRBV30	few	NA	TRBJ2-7	TGTGCCTGGAACCGCGACAGACCCTACGAGCAGTACTTC	CAWNRDRPYEQYF
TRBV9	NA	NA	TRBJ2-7	TGTGCCAGCAGCGTAGGCCCGGACTCCTACGAGCAGTACTTC	CASSVGPDSYEQYF
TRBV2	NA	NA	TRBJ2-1	TGTGCCAGCAGTGTGATGGGTCCTGGCAATGAGCAGTTCTTC	CASSVMGPGNEQFF
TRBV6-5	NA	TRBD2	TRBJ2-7	TGTGCCAGCAGCCTAGCGGGAGCAGGTGGCGAGCAGTACTTC	CASSLAGAGGEQYF
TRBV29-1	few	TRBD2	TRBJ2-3	TGCAGCGCCAAACTAGCGGGCCGCACAGATACGCAGTATTTT	CSAKLAGRTDTQYF
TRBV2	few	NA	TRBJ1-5	TGTGCCAGCAGTGAACGGAGGGTCAATCAGCCCCAGCATTTT	CASSERRVNQPQHF
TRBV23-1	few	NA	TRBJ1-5	TGCGCCAGCAGTGCGACACAAAATCAGCCCCAGCATTTT	CASSATQNQPQHF
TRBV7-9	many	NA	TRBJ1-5	TGTGCCAGCAGCAAGGTGAATCAGCCCCAGCATTTT	CASSKVNQPQHF
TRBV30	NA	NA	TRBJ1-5	TGTGCCTGGAGTGTAGGACACGGGCGGGGTCAGCCCCAGCATTTT	CAWSVGHGRGQPQHF
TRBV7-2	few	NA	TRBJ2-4	TGTGCCAGCAGCTTTCTACTAGCCAAAAACATTCAGTACTTC	CASSFLLAKNIQYF
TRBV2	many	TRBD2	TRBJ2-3	TGTGCCAGCAGTGAACTAGCGGGCAGAGGTGATACGCAGTATTTT	CASSELAGRGDTQYF
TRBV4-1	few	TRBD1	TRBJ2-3	TGCGCCAGCAGCCAAGATCCGAGGGGGCGCACAGATACGCAGTATTTT	CASSQDPRGRTDTQYF